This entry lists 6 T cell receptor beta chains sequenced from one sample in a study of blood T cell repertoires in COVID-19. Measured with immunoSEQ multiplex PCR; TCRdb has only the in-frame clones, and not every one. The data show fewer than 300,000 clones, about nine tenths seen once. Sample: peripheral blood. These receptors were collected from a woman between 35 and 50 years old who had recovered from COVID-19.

Written as DNA, the CDR3 is TGTGCCAGTAGTATACAGACAGGGGCCCGCTATGGCTACACCTTC. Its translation is CASSIQTGARYGYTF. The chain uses TRBV19 and TRBJ1-2; TRBD1 matches at 8 bases. The germline V gene has CDR1 LNHDA and CDR2 SQIVND (reference sequence). Germline trimming cut 2 bases from V and 4 bases from J; bases unmatched to any gene: 6. This CDR3 has 15 amino acids.

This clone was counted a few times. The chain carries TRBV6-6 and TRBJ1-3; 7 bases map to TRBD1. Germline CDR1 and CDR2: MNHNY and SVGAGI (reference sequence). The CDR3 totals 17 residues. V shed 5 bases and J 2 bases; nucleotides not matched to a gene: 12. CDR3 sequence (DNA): TGTGCCAGCAGTCCCTGGGGGCAGGGGGGAACTGGAAACACCATATATTTT. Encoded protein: CASSPWGQGGTGNTIYF.

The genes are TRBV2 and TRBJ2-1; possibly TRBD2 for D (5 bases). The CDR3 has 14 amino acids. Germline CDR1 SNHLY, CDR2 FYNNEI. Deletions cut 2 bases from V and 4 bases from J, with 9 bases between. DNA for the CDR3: TGTGCCAGCAGTGAAACTAGTTTATACAATGAGCAGTTCTTC. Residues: CASSETSLYNEQFF.

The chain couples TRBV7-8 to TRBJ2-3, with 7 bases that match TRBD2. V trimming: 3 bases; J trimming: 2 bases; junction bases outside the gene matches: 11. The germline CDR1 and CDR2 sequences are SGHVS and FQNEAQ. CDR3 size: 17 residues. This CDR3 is CASSFPLPGLTTDTQYF. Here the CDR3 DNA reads TGTGCCAGCAGCTTCCCTCTCCCGGGACTAACCACAGATACGCAGTATTTT.

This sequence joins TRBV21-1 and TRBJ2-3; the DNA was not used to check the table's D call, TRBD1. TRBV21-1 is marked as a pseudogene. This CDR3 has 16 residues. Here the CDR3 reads CASSKAMHRGSDTQYF. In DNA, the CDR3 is TGTGCCAGCAGCAAAGCAATGCACAGGGGCTCAGATACGCAGTATTTT.

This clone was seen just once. The CDR3, as DNA: TGTGCCACCAAGCCGGGACTAGCGGGGGGCGATACGCAGTATTTT. Residues: CATKPGLAGGDTQYF. V and J are TRBV15 and TRBJ2-3; TRBD2 matches 15 bases. There are 15 residues in the CDR3. V dropped 7 bases and J dropped 6; count of bases not matched to a gene: 5. The germline CDR1 and CDR2 sequences are LNHNV and YYDKDF (reference sequence).